Presented here are 9 T cell receptor beta chains from one specimen sequenced in a study of Ad26.COV2.S vaccination and SARS-CoV-2 variants. Described treatment: roughly 20 received Ad26.COV2.S at low or high dose, single or two shots; about 5 received placebo; per-sample allocation not given. Collection of the samples took place on day 63 after the first injection of vaccine or placebo. The data were produced by immunoSEQ multiplex PCR, yet TCRdb's version contains in-frame clones alone and is incomplete. This sample has about 680,000 clones, with 89% found just once. The sample consisted of peripheral blood, taken in a trial of Ad26.COV2.S vaccine versus placebo. All receptors derive from a person between 18 and 65 years old who received the Ad26.COV2.S COVID-19 vaccine or a placebo.

This rearrangement joins TRBV12-3 or TRBV12-4 to TRBJ2-1; TRBD1 agrees at 9 bases. The CDR3 covers 13 residues. Trimming at V came to 3 bases and at J to 10 bases, leaving 4 bases not matched to a gene. CDR3 sequence reads: CASSLGQGGEQFF. CDR3 bases: TGTGCCAGCAGTTTGGGACAGGGTGGCGAGCAGTTCTTC.

V and J are TRBV6-1 and TRBJ2-3; no clear D. Deletions cut 1 base from V and 1 base from J, with 9 bases between. The CDR3 runs 15 residues. Germline CDR1 MNHNS, CDR2 SASEGT. This CDR3 reads CASSEEGLRTDTQYF. In DNA, the CDR3 is TGTGCCAGCAGTGAAGAAGGCCTTCGCACAGATACGCAGTATTTT.

The rearrangement links TRBV11-2 to TRBJ2-3; D unclear. Trimming pared 5 bases from V and 2 bases from J, leaving 8 bases between. CDR1 and CDR2 (germline): SGHAT, FQNNGV. CDR3 length: 13 amino acids. Written as DNA, the CDR3 is TGTGCCAGCAGCGCGCGACACACAGATACGCAGTATTTT. This codes for CASSARHTDTQYF.

The V call is TRBV7-9, the J call TRBJ2-3; weak D call: TRBD2 (7 bases). Germline values: CDR1 SEHNR, CDR2 FQNEAQ (reference sequence). CDR3 length equals 15 residues. The V and J ends lost 4 bases and 2 bases respectively, with 13 bases between them. CDR3: CASSSAGGLTDTQYF. CDR3 nucleotides: TGTGCCAGCAGCTCCGCCGGGGGGCTCACAGATACGCAGTATTTT. The variable domain in full, completed from reference TRBV7-9 and TRBJ2-3, reads DTGVSQNPRHKITKRGQNVTFRCDPISEHNRLYWYRQTLGQGPEFLTYFQNEAQLEKSRLLSDRFSAERPKGSFSTLEIQRTEQGDSAMYLCASSSAGGLTDTQYFGPGTRLTVL.

In this sample, this clone turned up once. The chain joins TRBV15 to TRBJ2-7; maybe TRBD1 (6 bases). The CDR3 contains 21 residues. Germline V gene lookup returns CDR1 LNHNV and CDR2 YYDKDF (reference sequence). The germline V and J ends were trimmed by 0 bases and 1 base, with 28 bases remaining between them. CDR3 nucleotide sequence: TGTGCCACCAGCAGAGATCAGCCCCAAGGCGGCAGGATAGGGGGATCCTACGAGCAGTACTTC. This gives the protein CATSRDQPQGGRIGGSYEQYF.

This clone was detected once. This sequence joins TRBV19 and TRBJ2-2; TRBD2 is a possible D gene (6 bases). CDR3 size: 15 residues. CDR1 and CDR2 from the germline V gene are LNHDA and SQIVND (reference sequence). Trimming took 7 bases from V and 4 from J, leaving 16 bases between them. The CDR3 DNA reads as TGTGCCAGTACCGAGCGGGCAGGAGCCACCGGGGAGCTGTTTTTT. It translates to CASTERAGATGELFF.

V gene TRBV5-1 combines with J gene TRBJ1-2; TRBD1 is a possible D gene (6 bases). The CDR3 has 15 amino acids. V was shortened by 0 bases and J by 7 bases, with 16 bases between the two germline ends. Germline V gene lookup returns CDR1 SGHRS and CDR2 YFSETQ. This chain's CDR3 is CASSLAGGAFGGYTF. CDR3 DNA sequence: TGCGCCAGCAGCTTGGCGGGGGGCGCATTTGGTGGCTACACCTTC.

The chain is built from TRBV5-4 and TRBJ2-3; D call uncertain. Germline CDR1 and CDR2: SGHNT and YYREEE (reference sequence). The CDR3 is made up of 12 amino acids. V shed 4 bases and J shed 2 bases, with 5 bases lying between them. The CDR3 sequence is CASSRYTDTQYF. CDR3 nucleotides: TGTGCCAGCAGCCGATACACAGATACGCAGTATTTT.

The chain is built from TRBV30 and TRBJ2-1, with TRBD1 identical over 7 bases. There are 12 residues in the CDR3. Germline V gene sequence: CDR1 GTSNPN, CDR2 SVGIG (reference sequence). V was pared by 3 bases and J by 9 bases, with 5 bases of the junction left unmatched. CDR3 protein: CAWRPPGGEQFF. For the CDR3, the DNA is TGTGCCTGGAGGCCCCCAGGGGGTGAGCAGTTCTTC.